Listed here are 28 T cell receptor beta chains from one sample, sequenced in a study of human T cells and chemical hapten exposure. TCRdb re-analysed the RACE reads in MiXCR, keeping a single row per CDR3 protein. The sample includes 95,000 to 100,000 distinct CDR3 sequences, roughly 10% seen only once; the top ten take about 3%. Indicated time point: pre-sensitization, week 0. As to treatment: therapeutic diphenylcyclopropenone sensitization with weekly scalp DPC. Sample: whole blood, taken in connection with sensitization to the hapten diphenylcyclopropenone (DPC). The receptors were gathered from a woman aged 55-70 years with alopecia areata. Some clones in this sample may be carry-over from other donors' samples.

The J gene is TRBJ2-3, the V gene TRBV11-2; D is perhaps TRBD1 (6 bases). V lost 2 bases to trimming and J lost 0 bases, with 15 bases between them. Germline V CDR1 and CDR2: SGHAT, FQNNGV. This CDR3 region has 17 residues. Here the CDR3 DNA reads TGTGCCAGCAGCTTAAACAGTCGGACAGATAGCACAGATACGCAGTATTTT. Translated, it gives CASSLNSRTDSTDTQYF.

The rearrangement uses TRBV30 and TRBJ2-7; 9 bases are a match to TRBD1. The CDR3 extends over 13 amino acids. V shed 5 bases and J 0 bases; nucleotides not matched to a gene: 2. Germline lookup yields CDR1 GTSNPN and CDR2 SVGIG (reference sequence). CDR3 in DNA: TGTGCCTGGGACAGGGGGTACTCCTACGAGCAGTACTTC. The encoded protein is CAWDRGYSYEQYF.

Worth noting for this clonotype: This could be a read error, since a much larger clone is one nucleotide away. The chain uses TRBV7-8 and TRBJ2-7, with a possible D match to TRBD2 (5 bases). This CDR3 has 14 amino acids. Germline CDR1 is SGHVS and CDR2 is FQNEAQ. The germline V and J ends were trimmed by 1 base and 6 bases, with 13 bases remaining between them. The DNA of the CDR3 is TGTGCCAGCAGCTTAGGAGGGCAGGTGTTCGAGCAGTACTTC. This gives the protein CASSLGGQVFEQYF.

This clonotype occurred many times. The CDR3 coding sequence is TGTGCCAGCAGGGACTATGATGAGGATACGCAGTATTTT. It translates to CASRDYDEDTQYF. This chain links TRBV28 with TRBJ2-3, with TRBD2 as a possible D gene (6 bases). This CDR3 spans 13 amino acids. Germline CDR1 and CDR2: MDHEN and SYDVKM. V lost 6 bases to trimming and J lost 6 bases, with 13 bases between them.

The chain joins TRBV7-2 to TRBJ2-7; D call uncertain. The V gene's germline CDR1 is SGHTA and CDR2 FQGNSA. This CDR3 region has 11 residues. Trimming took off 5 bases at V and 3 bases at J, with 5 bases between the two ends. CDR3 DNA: TGTGCCAGCAGCCTTTACTACGAGCAGTACTTC. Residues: CASSLYYEQYF.

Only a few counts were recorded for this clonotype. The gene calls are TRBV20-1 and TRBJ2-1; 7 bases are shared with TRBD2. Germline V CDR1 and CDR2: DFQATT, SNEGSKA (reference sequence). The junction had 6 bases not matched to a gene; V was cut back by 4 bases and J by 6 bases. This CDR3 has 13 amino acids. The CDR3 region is CSAIGLVGNEQFF. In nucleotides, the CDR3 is TGCAGTGCTATTGGACTAGTCGGCAATGAGCAGTTCTTC.

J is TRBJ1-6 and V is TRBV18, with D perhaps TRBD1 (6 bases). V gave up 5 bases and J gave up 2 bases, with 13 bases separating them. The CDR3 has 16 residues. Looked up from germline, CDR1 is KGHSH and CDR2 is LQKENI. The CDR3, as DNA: TGTGCCAGCTCAACAATACAGGGCACCTATAATTCACCCCTCCACTTT. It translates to CASSTIQGTYNSPLHF.

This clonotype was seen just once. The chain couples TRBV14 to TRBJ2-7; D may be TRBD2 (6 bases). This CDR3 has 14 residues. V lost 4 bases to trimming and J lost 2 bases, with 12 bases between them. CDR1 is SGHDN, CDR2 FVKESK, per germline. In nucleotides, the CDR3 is TGTGCCAGCAGCCCCGCGGGATGGGCCTACGAGCAGTACTTC. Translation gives CASSPAGWAYEQYF.

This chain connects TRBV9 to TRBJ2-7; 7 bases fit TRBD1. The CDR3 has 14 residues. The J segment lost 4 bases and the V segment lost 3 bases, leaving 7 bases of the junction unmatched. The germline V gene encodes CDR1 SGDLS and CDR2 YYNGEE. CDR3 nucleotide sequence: TGTGCCAGCAGCGCCTCCGGGACAGAATACGAGCAGTACTTC. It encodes CASSASGTEYEQYF.

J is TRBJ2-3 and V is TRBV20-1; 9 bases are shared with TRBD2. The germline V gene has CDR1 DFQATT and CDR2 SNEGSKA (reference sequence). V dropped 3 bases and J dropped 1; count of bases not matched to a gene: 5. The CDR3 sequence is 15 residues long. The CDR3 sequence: CSASWASGGTDTQYF. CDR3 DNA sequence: TGCAGTGCTAGTTGGGCTAGCGGGGGCACAGATACGCAGTATTTT.

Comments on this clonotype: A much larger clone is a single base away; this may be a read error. The CDR3 coding sequence is TGCGCCAGCAGCTCTGGGACTAGCGGAACTTTGGAGACCCGGTACTTC. This gives the protein CASSSGTSGTLETRYF. The rearrangement uses TRBV5-1 and TRBJ2-5, with 11 bases identical to TRBD2. This CDR3 has 16 amino acids. Germline loops: CDR1 SGHRS, CDR2 YFSETQ.

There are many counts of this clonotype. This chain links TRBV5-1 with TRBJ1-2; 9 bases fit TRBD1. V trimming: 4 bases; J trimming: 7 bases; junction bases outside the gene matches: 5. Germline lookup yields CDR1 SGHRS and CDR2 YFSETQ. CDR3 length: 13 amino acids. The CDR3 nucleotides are TGCGCCAGCAGCCGTGACAGGGGGATTGGCTACACCTTC. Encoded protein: CASSRDRGIGYTF.

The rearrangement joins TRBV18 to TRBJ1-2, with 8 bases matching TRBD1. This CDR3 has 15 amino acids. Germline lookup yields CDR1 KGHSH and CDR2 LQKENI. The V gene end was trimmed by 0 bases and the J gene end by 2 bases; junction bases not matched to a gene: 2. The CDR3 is CASSPPTGANYGYTF. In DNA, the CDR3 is TGTGCCAGCTCACCACCGACAGGGGCCAACTATGGCTACACCTTC.

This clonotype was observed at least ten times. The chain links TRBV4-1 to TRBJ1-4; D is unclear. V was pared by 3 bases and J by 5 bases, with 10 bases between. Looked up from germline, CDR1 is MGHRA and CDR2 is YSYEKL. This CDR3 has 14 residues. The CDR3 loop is CASSQGPANEKLFF. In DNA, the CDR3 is TGCGCCAGCAGCCAGGGTCCAGCGAATGAAAAACTGTTTTTT.

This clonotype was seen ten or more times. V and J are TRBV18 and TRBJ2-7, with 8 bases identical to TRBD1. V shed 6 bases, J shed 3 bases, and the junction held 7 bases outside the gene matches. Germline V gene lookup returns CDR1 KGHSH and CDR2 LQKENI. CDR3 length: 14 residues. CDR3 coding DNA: TGTGCCAGCTCCGGACAGGGCCTACTCTACGAGCAGTACTTC. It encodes CASSGQGLLYEQYF.

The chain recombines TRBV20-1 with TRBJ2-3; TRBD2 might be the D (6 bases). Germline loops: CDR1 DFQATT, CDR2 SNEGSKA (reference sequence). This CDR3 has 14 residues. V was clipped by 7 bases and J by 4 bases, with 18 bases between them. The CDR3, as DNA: TGCAGTGAATGGGACTCCTCGTCCCCAGATACGCAGTATTTT. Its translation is CSEWDSSSPDTQYF.

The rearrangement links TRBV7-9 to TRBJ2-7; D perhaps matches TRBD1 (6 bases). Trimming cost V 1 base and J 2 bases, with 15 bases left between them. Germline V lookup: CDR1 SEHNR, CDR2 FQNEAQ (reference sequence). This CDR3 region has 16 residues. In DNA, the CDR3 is TGTGCCAGCAGCTTAGTTTTGGGACACAAGACCTACGAGCAGTACTTC. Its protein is CASSLVLGHKTYEQYF.

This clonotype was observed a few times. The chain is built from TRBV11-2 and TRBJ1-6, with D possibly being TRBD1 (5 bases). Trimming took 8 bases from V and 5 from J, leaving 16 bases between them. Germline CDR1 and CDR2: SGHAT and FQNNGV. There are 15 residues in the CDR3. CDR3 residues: CASGRQTLDNSPLHF. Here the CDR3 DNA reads TGTGCCAGCGGTCGACAGACCCTTGATAATTCACCCCTCCACTTT.

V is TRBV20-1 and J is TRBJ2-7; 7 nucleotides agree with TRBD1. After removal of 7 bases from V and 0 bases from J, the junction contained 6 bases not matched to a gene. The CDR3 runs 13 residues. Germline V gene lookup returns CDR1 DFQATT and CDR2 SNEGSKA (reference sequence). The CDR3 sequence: CSVRGPASYEQYF. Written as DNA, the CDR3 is TGCAGTGTTAGGGGGCCAGCCTCCTACGAGCAGTACTTC.

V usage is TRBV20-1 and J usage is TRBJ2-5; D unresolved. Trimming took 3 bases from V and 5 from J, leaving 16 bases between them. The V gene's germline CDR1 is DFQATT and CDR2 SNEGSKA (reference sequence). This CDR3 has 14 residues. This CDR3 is CSASGSNHGETQYF. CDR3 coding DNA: TGCAGTGCTAGTGGGTCAAACCATGGGGAGACCCAGTACTTC.

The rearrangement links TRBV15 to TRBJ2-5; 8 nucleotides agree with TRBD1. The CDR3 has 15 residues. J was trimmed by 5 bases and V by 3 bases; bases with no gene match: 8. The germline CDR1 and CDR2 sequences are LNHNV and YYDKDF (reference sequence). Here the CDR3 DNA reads TGTGCCACCAGCAGGGCAGCAGGGGGCTGGGAGACCCAGTACTTC. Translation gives CATSRAAGGWETQYF.

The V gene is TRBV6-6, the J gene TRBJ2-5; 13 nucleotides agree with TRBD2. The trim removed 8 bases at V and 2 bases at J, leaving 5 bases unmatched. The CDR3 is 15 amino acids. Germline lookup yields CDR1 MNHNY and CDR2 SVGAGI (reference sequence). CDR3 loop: CASVQGLAGQETQYF. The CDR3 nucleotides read TGTGCCAGCGTTCAGGGACTAGCGGGGCAAGAGACCCAGTACTTC.

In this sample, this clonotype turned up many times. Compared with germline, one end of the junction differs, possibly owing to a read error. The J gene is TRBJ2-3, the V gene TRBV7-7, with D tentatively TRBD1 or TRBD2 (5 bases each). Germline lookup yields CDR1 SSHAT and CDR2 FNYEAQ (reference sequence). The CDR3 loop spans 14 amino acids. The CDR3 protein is CASSPGTGADTQYF. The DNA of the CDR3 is TGTGCTAGCAGCCCAGGGACGGGTGCAGATACGCAGTATTTT.

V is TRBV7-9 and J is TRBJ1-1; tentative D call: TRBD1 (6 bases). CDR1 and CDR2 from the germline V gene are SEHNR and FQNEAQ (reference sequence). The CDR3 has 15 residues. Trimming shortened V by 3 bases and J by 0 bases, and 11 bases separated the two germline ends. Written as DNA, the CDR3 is TGTGCCAGCAGCTTGGGGACAACTATGAACACTGAAGCTTTCTTT. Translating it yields CASSLGTTMNTEAFF.

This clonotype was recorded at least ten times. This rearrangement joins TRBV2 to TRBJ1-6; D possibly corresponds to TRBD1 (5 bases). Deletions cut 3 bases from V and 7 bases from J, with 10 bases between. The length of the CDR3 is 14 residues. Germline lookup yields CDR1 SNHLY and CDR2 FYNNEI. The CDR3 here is CASSDLPGNSPLHF. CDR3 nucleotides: TGTGCCAGCAGTGACCTCCCAGGGAATTCACCCCTCCACTTT.

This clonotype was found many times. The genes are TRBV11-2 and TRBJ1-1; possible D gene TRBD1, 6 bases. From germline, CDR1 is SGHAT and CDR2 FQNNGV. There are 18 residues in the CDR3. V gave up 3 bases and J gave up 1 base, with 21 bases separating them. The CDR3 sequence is CASSFPRTGQLKNTEAFF. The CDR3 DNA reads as TGTGCCAGCAGCTTCCCCCGAACGGGACAACTTAAGAACACTGAAGCTTTCTTT.

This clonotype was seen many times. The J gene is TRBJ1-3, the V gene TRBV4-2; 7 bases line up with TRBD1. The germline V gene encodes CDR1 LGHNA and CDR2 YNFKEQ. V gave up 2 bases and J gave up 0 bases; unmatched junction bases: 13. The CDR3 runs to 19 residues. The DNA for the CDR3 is TGTGCCAGCAGCCAAAACCGGGACAGAAGGCCCAACTCTGGAAACACCATATATTTT. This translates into CASSQNRDRRPNSGNTIYF.

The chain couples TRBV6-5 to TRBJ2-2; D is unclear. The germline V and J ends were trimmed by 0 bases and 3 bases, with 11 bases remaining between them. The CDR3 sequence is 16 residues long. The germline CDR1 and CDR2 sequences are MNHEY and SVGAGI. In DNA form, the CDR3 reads TGTGCCAGCAGTTACTCGGCCCGAAGGGACACCGGGGAGCTGTTTTTT. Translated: CASSYSARRDTGELFF.